These 17 T cell receptor beta chains originate from one sample sequenced in a study of vaccination effects on CD4 cells after COVID-19. The repertoire was sequenced with immunoSEQ multiplex PCR; TCRdb's copy has only in-frame clones and lacks some. The repertoire holds 20,000 to 30,000 clones, with approximately 80% as singletons. These receptors have no identified antigens. The ViraFEST assay expanded antigen-specific CD4+ T cells with viral peptide pools before sequencing. CD4+ T cells were isolated after about eleven days of culture. Confirmation by PCR established that the person had SARS-CoV-2 infection between March and December 2020. The sample consisted of CD4+ T cells from PBMCs cultured with HCoV-NL63 spike peptides, taken before COVID-19 vaccination. The receptor source for this set is a human donor who had a prior SARS-CoV-2 infection.

CDR3 protein: CASGSSGMGTDTQYF. The CDR3 region has the DNA TGTGCTAGTGGTTCTTCGGGGATGGGCACAGATACGCAGTATTTT. V gene TRBV12-5 combines with J gene TRBJ2-3; tentative D call: TRBD2 (5 bases). In germline, CDR1 is LGHNT, CDR2 FRNRAP. V lost 4 bases and J lost 1, with 12 bases in between. The CDR3 runs 15 residues.

V gene TRBV15 combines with J gene TRBJ2-4, with TRBD2 matching over 9 bases. Trimming removed 4 bases from V and 6 bases from J; junction bases left unmatched: 7. Germline values: CDR1 LNHNV, CDR2 YYDKDF (reference sequence). CDR3 length equals 15 residues. In DNA, the CDR3 is TGTGCCACCAGCACCGCGGGAGGGCCCGGAAACATTCAGTACTTC. It is translated as CATSTAGGPGNIQYF. Drawing the rest from reference TRBV15 and TRBJ2-4, the complete variable domain is DAMVIQNPRYQVTQFGKPVTLSCSQTLNHNVMYWYQQKSSQAPKLLFHYYDKDFNNEADTPDNFQSRRPNTSFCFLDIRSPGLGDTAMYLCATSTAGGPGNIQYFGAGTRLSVL.

V and J are TRBV2 and TRBJ1-5; D unclear. Trimming removed 2 bases at V and 3 bases at J, with 11 bases between. CDR3 length: 15 amino acids. Germline loops: CDR1 SNHLY, CDR2 FYNNEI. CDR3 nucleotide sequence: TGTGCCAGCAGTGAATCTGGGCATCTCAATCAGCCCCAGCATTTT. Amino acids: CASSESGHLNQPQHF.

The chain joins TRBV6-1 to TRBJ1-1, with D tentatively TRBD1 (5 bases). The V and J ends lost 2 bases and 5 bases respectively, with 9 bases between them. The V gene's germline CDR1 is MNHNS and CDR2 SASEGT. This CDR3 has 13 amino acids. The CDR3 spells CASSEYGGTEAFF. The DNA of the CDR3 is TGTGCCAGCAGTGAATATGGGGGAACTGAAGCTTTCTTT.

This rearrangement joins TRBV19 to TRBJ2-7; TRBD2 might be the D (6 bases). The V gene lost 5 bases and the J gene lost 9 bases, with 20 bases spanning the gap. The CDR3 is made up of 14 amino acids. Germline values: CDR1 LNHDA, CDR2 SQIVND (reference sequence). The CDR3: CASSSWEAASGQYF. Written as DNA, the CDR3 is TGTGCCAGTAGTTCATGGGAGGCGGCGTCCGGGCAGTACTTC.

This sequence joins TRBV4-2 and TRBJ2-5, with TRBD1 matching over 8 bases. The V segment lost 3 bases and the J segment 2 bases; nucleotides outside the gene matches: 5. Germline-derived CDR1 and CDR2 are LGHNA and YNFKEQ. The CDR3 loop spans 15 amino acids. The CDR3 nucleotides are TGTGCCAGCAGCCAGGACAGGGCCCATCAAGAGACCCAGTACTTC. Residues: CASSQDRAHQETQYF.

This clone showed up just a few times. V is TRBV12-3 or TRBV12-4 and J is TRBJ1-5, with a possible D match to TRBD1 (5 bases). The V gene lost 5 bases and the J gene lost 3 bases, with 8 bases spanning the gap. This CDR3 region has 13 residues. DNA of the CDR3: TGTGCCAGCAGTCGACAGTCCAATCAGCCCCAGCATTTT. Translating gives CASSRQSNQPQHF.

A few counts support this clone. V is TRBV6-2 or TRBV6-3 and J is TRBJ1-5; TRBD1 is a possible D gene (5 bases). Per germline, CDR1 MNHEY and CDR2 SVGEGT. V was trimmed by 2 bases and J by 12 bases, leaving 17 bases between them. The length of the CDR3 is 14 residues. CDR3 amino acids: CASSYAGTPAIQHF. The DNA for the CDR3 is TGTGCCAGCAGTTACGCGGGGACTCCCGCGATCCAGCATTTT.

The chain recombines TRBV7-6 with TRBJ2-5, with TRBD2 matching over 9 bases. This CDR3 spans 15 amino acids. The trim removed 2 bases at V and 5 bases at J, leaving 6 bases unmatched. Germline V gene lookup returns CDR1 SGHVS and CDR2 FNYEAQ. The CDR3 loop is CASSLRAGGPETQYF. The CDR3 DNA is TGTGCCAGCAGCTTACGGGCGGGGGGGCCCGAGACCCAGTACTTC.

The chain has TRBV6-6 and TRBJ2-1, with 7 nucleotides matching TRBD2. With V trimmed by 7 bases and J by 7 bases, 10 bases remained unmatched. The length of the CDR3 is 14 residues. Germline V gene data show CDR1 as MNHNY and CDR2 as SVGAGI (reference sequence). CDR3 sequence reads: CASNQAGQKNEQFF. The CDR3 nucleotides are TGTGCCAGCAATCAAGCGGGGCAGAAGAATGAGCAGTTCTTC.

The chain joins TRBV19 to TRBJ1-2; 9 nucleotides align to TRBD1. Germline trimming cut 3 bases from V and 6 bases from J; bases unmatched to any gene: 5. The germline gives CDR1 LNHDA, CDR2 SQIVND (reference sequence). This CDR3 has 14 amino acids. The CDR3 protein is CASSIPGQGHGYTF. The DNA of the CDR3 is TGTGCCAGTAGTATCCCGGGACAGGGCCATGGCTACACCTTC. Using reference TRBV19 and TRBJ1-2 for the parts outside the CDR3, the full variable domain is DGGITQSPKYLFRKEGQNVTLSCEQNLNHDAMYWYRQDPGQGLRLIYYSQIVNDFQKGDIAEGYSVSREKKESFPLTVTSAQKNPTAFYLCASSIPGQGHGYTFGSGTRLTVV.

The V gene is TRBV9, the J gene TRBJ2-3, with 9 positions matching TRBD2. Germline V gene sequence: CDR1 SGDLS, CDR2 YYNGEE. V lost 3 bases to trimming and J lost 1 base; unmatched junction nucleotides: 3. The CDR3 runs 15 residues. CDR3 coding DNA: TGTGCCAGCAGCGGCAAGCGGGGGGGCACAGATACGCAGTATTTT. Protein product: CASSGKRGGTDTQYF.

The genes are TRBV19 and TRBJ2-7; 8 nucleotides agree with TRBD2. The CDR3 is 14 amino acids. CDR1 and CDR2 from the germline V gene are LNHDA and SQIVND (reference sequence). V shed 3 bases, J shed 5 bases, and the junction held 6 bases outside the gene matches. Here the CDR3 reads CASSIPGGINEQYF. The DNA of the CDR3 is TGTGCCAGTAGTATTCCGGGAGGGATAAACGAGCAGTACTTC.

The chain employs TRBV15 and TRBJ2-3; D remains ambiguous. The CDR3 has 14 amino acids. Germline-derived CDR1 and CDR2 are LNHNV and YYDKDF (reference sequence). Trimming took off 0 bases at V and 6 bases at J, with 10 bases between the two ends. In nucleotides, the CDR3 is TGTGCCACCAGCAGAGATTGGGTGGGGGATACGCAGTATTTT. The encoded protein is CATSRDWVGDTQYF. Drawing the rest from reference TRBV15 and TRBJ2-3, the complete variable domain is DAMVIQNPRYQVTQFGKPVTLSCSQTLNHNVMYWYQQKSSQAPKLLFHYYDKDFNNEADTPDNFQSRRPNTSFCFLDIRSPGLGDTAMYLCATSRDWVGDTQYFGPGTRLTVL.

The chain carries TRBV11-1 and TRBJ2-1; 8 nucleotides match TRBD2. This CDR3 region has 14 residues. V trimming: 3 bases; J trimming: 6 bases; junction bases outside the gene matches: 4. CDR1 and CDR2 from the germline V gene are SGHAT and FQDESV (reference sequence). CDR3 sequence (DNA): TGTGCCAGCAGCTTGGCGGCGGGGGGCAATGAGCAGTTCTTC. It is translated as CASSLAAGGNEQFF.

DNA of the CDR3: TGCAGTGCTAGTAGGCCAGGAGGTCAGCCCCAGCATTTT. Its translation is CSASRPGGQPQHF. V usage is TRBV20-1 and J usage is TRBJ1-5; D call uncertain. From germline, CDR1 is DFQATT and CDR2 SNEGSKA (reference sequence). V was pared by 3 bases and J by 6 bases, with 12 bases between. CDR3 length equals 13 residues.

This clone was observed a handful of times. The chain uses TRBV7-9 and TRBJ1-3; D call uncertain. The length of the CDR3 is 15 residues. The V gene lost 7 bases and the J gene lost 0 bases, with 13 bases spanning the gap. Germline V gene data show CDR1 as SEHNR and CDR2 as FQNEAQ (reference sequence). Written as DNA, the CDR3 is TGTGCCAGCACCATAGGGAGGAACTCTGGAAACACCATATATTTT. Protein sequence: CASTIGRNSGNTIYF.